Listed below are T cell receptor beta chains from one sample, sequenced in a study of technical replicates of blood from a handful of donors. TCRdb keeps only in-frame clones here, not all; method: immunoSEQ multiplex PCR. This table holds tens of thousands of clones, approximately 96% found once. Sequencing was performed on T cells isolated from PBMCs. These receptors originate from a human donor in good health. Both conserved end residues are trimmed from each CDR3.

>TRBJ2-7|TRBV6-1
ASSGWGPLDRVHEQY
>TRBJ2-7|TRBV29-1
SVNGGTGEQY
>TRBJ2-5|TRBV28
ASSSPRGGGPKKKGTQY
>TRBJ1-1|TRBV6-1
ASSGQGQQNTEAF
>TRBJ1-2|TRBV18
ASSPETGIGYT
>TRBJ1-1|TRBV28
ASSLTSGAEAF
>TRBJ1-1|TRBV18
ASSPQPDLMNTEAF
>TRBJ1-5|TRBV15
ATSNQQGNQPQH
>TRBJ2-6|TRBV2
ASSGQAGANVLT
>TRBJ2-7|TRBV6-5
ASSYQLAVTYEQY
>TRBJ2-7|TRBV2
ASSGTGFTYEQY
>TRBJ1-2|TRBV7-9
ASSLGQGDGYT
>TRBJ2-5|TRBV19
ASSTGQGRGRETQY
>TRBJ1-2|TRBV6-5
ASSYLRNYGYT
>TRBJ1-2|TRBV5-1
ASSLYPQEFGYT
>TRBJ2-7|TRBV28
ASRSGQGDVYEQY
>TRBJ1-1|TRBV6-6
ASRTGALNTEAF
>TRBJ2-5|TRBV6-5
ATRDRGRETQY
>TRBJ2-5|TRBV5-1
ASRQDQETQY
>TRBJ2-7|TRBV5-4
ASSLDGGNHYEQY
>TRBJ2-2|TRBV6-1
ADKRGRGLGELF
>TRBJ2-7|TRBV5-4
ASSLGVYEQY
>TRBJ1-1|TRBV11-2
ASSLTRDTEAF
>TRBJ2-3|TRBV4-1
ASQDKPLERVRSSTDTQY
>TRBJ2-1|TRBV5-4
ASSLEGGNEQF
>TRBJ1-2|TRBV6-5
ASSLQGQGGYGYT
>TRBJ1-2|TRBV19
ASRDDRGAQSYGYT
>TRBJ2-1|TRBV12-5
ASGLGYSGRAYDEQF
>TRBJ2-7|TRBV5-8
ASSLALRGAYEQY
>TRBJ2-7|TRBV25-1
ASSGGGLAHSYEQY
>TRBJ2-7|TRBV6-1
ASSEAQVGRRGRDYEQY
>TRBJ2-7|TRBV28
ASSKEIGGLASGEQY
>TRBJ1-2|TRBV6-5
ASSYSNGHKNYGYT
>TRBJ2-4|TRBV15
ATSRPGLASSKNIQY
>TRBJ2-5|TRBV6-6
ASRGLAVALQY
>TRBJ1-2|TRBV18
ASSPPGGGERGYT
>TRBJ2-6|TRBV5-4
ASSGDRGAGANVLT
>TRBJ1-1|TRBV10-1
ASMRQGDTEAF
>TRBJ2-1|TRBV28
ASRLAGYNEQF
>TRBJ2-1|TRBV5-1
ASHSGLAGGYNEQF
>TRBJ1-5|TRBV7-8
ASSFINQPQH
>TRBJ1-5|TRBV19
ASRGTIAQPQH
>TRBJ1-5|TRBV27
ATSQGVNQPQH
>TRBJ2-5|TRBV5-1
ASSLEGVGETQY
>TRBJ2-3|TRBV7-9
ASSSQNTQY
>TRBJ1-5|TRBV4-1
ASSQGRQGARNQPQH
>TRBJ2-1|TRBV7-9
ATETGAINYNEQF
>TRBJ2-7|TRBV19
ASSWTSAYEQY
>TRBJ2-5|TRBV7-9
ASSLVEGRKTQY
>TRBJ2-1|TRBV27
ASTLTNTGGPYNEQF
>TRBJ2-3|TRBV12-5
ASGPRTSGGGDTQY